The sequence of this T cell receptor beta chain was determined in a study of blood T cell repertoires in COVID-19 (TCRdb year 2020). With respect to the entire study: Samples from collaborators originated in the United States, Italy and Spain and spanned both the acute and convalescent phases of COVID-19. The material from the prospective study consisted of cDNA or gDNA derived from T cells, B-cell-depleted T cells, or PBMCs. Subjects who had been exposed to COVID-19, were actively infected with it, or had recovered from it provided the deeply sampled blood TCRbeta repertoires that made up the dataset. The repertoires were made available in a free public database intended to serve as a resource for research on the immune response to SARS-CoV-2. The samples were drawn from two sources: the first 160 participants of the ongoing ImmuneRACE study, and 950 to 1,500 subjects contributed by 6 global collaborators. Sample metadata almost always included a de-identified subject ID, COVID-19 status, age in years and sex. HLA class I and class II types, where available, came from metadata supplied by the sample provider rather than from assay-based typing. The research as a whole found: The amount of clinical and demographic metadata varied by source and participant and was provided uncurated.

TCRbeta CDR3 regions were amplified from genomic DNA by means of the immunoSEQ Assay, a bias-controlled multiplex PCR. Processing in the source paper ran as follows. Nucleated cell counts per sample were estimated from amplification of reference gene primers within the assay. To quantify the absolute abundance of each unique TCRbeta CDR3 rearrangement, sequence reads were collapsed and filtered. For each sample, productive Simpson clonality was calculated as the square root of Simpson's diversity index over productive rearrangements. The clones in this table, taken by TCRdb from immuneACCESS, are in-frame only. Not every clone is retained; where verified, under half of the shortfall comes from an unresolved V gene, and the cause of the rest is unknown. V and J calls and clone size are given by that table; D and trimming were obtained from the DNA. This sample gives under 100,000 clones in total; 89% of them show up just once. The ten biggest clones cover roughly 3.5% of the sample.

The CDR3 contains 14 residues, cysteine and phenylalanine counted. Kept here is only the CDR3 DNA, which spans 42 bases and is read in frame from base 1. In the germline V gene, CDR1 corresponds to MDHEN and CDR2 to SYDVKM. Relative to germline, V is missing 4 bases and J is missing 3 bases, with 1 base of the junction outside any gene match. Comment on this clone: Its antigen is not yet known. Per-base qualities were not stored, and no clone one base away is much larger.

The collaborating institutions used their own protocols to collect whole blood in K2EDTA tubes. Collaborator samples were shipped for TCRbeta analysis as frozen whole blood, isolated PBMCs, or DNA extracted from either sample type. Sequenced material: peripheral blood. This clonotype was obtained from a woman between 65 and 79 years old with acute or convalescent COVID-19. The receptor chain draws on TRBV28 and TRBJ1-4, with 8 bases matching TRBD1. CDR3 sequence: CASSSQGANEKLFF. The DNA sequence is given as TGTGCCAGCAGTTCACAGGGGGCTAATGAAAAACTGTTTTTT.